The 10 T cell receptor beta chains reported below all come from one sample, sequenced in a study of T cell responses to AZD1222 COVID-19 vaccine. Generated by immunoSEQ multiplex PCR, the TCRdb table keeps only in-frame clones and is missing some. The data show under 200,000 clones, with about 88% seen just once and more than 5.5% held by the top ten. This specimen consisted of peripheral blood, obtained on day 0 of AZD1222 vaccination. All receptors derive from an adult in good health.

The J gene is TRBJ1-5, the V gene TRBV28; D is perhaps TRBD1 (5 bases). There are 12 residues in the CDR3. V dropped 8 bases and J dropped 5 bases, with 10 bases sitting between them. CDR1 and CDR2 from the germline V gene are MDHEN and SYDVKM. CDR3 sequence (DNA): TGTGCCAGCGTCCAGGGAGATCAGCCCCAGCATTTT. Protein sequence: CASVQGDQPQHF.

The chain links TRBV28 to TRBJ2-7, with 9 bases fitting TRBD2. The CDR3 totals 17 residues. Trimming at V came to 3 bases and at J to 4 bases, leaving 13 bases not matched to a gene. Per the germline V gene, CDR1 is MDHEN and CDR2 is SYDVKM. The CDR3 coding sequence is TGTGCCAGCAGTTTTCCGCCTAGCGGGACCGGATCTTACGAGCAGTACTTC. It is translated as CASSFPPSGTGSYEQYF.

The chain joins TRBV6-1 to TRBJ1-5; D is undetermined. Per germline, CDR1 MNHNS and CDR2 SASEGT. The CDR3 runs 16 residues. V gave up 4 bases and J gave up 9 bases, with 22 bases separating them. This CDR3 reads CASSVIDGIPSWPQHF. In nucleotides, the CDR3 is TGTGCCAGCAGTGTGATAGATGGCATCCCCAGTTGGCCCCAGCATTTT.

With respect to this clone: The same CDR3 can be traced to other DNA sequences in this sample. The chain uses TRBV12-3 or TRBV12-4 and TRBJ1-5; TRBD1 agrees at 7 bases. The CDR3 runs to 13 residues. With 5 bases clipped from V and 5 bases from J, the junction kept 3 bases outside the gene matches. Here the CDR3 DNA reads TGTGCCAGCAGTAGACAGGGAGATCAGCCCCAGCATTTT. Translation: CASSRQGDQPQHF.

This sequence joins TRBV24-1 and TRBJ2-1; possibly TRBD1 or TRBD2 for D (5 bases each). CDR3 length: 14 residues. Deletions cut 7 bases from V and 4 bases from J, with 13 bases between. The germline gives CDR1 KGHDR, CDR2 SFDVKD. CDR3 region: CATRGVGVYNEQFF. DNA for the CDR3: TGTGCCACCAGGGGGGTGGGCGTATACAATGAGCAGTTCTTC.

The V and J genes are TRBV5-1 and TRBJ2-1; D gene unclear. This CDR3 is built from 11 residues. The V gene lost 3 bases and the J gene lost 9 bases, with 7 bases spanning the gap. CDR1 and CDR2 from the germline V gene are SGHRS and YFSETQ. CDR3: CASSSVTEQFF. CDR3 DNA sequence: TGCGCCAGCAGCTCAGTCACTGAGCAGTTCTTC.

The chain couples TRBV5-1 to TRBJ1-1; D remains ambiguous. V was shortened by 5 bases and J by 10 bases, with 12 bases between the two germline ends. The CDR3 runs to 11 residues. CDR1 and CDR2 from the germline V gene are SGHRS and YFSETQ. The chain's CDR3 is CASREASLAFF. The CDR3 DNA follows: TGCGCCAGCAGGGAGGCTAGTTTAGCTTTCTTT.

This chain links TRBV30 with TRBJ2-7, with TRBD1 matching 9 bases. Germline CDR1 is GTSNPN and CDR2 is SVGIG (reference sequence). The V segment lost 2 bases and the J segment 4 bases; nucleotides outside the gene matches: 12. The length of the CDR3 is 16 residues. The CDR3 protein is CAWSHPPGQGQYEQYF. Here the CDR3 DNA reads TGTGCCTGGAGTCACCCCCCGGGACAGGGTCAGTACGAGCAGTACTTC.

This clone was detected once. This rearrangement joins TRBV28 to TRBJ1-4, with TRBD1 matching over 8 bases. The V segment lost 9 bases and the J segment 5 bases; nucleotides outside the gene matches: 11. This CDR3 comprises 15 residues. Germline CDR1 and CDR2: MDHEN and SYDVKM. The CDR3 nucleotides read TGTGCCAGTAAATCAGGGGGCGGCGGAAATGAAAAACTGTTTTTT. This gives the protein CASKSGGGGNEKLFF. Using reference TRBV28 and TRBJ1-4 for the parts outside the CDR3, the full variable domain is DVKVTQSSRYLVKRTGEKVFLECVQDMDHENMFWYRQDPGLGLRLIYFSYDVKMKEKGDIPEGYSVSREKKERFSLILESASTNQTSMYLCASKSGGGGNEKLFFGSGTQLSVL.

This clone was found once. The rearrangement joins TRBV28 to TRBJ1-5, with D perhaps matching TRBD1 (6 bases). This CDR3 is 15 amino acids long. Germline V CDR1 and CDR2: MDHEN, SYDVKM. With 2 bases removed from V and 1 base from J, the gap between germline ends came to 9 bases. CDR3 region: CASSLAGESNQPQHF. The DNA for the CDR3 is TGTGCCAGCAGTTTAGCAGGGGAAAGCAATCAGCCCCAGCATTTT.